This T cell receptor beta chain was captured by sequencing in a study of blood T cell repertoires in COVID-19. Across the whole study: Specimens from acute and convalescent COVID-19 originated in the United States, Italy and Spain. PBMCs, B-cell-depleted T cells, or T cells provided the cDNA or gDNA that made up the material.

In the authors' workflow: Researchers report that nucleated cell counts were estimated from reference gene primer amplification. The protocol was immunoSEQ multiplex PCR, while the TCRdb copy is restricted to in-frame clones and leaves out a portion. V and J calls and clone size follow that table, whereas D and trimming were derived from the DNA. This sample has under 500,000 clones, with around 89% found just once. In germline, CDR1 is LNHDA, CDR2 SQIVND (reference sequence). V was clipped by 1 base and J by 3 bases; unmatched bases: 6. The CDR3 extends over 17 amino acids. The receptor was derived from a woman younger than 45 with acute or convalescent COVID-19. The rearrangement uses TRBV19 and TRBJ2-6; 7 bases map to TRBD1. The sample taken for sequencing was peripheral blood. The CDR3 loop reads CASSIGQGRVGANVLTF. The CDR3 DNA is TGTGCCAGTAGTATAGGACAGGGTAGGGTTGGGGCCAACGTCCTGACTTTC.